The clone carrying this T cell receptor (beta chain) showed up just a few times. Conventional CD4 T cells were sorted as CD4+CD127+ cells. The sample originates from a study of B cell selection in AIRE deficiency. Sequencing was performed with immunoSEQ multiplex PCR; in TCRdb, only in-frame clones are kept and a portion is missing. This table holds tens of thousands of clones, about 96% found once. This CDR3 contains 11 residues. V was trimmed by 6 bases and J by 11 bases, leaving 11 bases between them. The germline CDR1 and CDR2 sequences are SEHNR and FQNEAQ (reference sequence). The clonotype was recovered from a human donor in good health. What was sequenced was CD4+CD127+ conventional T cells sorted from PBMCs. V usage is TRBV7-9 and J usage is TRBJ1-5; the D is unclear. CDR3 region: CASSLKGAQHF. DNA for the CDR3: TGTGCCAGCAGTTTGAAGGGAGCCCAGCATTTT.